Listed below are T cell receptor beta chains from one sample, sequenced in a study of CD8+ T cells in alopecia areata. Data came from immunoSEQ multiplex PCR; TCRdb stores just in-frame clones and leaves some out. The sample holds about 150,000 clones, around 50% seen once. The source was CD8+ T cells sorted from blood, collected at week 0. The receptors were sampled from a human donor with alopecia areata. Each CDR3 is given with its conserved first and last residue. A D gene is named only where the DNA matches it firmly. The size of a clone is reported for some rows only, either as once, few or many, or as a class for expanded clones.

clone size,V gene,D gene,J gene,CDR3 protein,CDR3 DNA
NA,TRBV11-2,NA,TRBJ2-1,CASSLGPNGQLNEQFF,TGTGCCAGCAGCTTAGGTCCTAACGGACAGTTGAATGAGCAGTTCTTC
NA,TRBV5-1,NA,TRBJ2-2,CASSFRAASELFF,TGCGCCAGCAGCTTCAGAGCGGCTTCGGAGCTGTTTTTT
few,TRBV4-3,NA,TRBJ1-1,CASSQETGFTLNTEAFF,TGCGCCAGCAGCCAAGAAACGGGGTTTACGTTGAACACTGAAGCTTTCTTT
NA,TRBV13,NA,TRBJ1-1,CASSSWENTEAFF,TGTGCCAGCTCCAGCTGGGAGAACACTGAAGCTTTCTTT
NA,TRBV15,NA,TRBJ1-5,CATSARGLRQPQHF,TGTGCCACCAGCGCCCGGGGGCTACGGCAGCCCCAGCATTTT
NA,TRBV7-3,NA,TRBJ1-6,CASSLSGNSPLHF,TGTGCCAGCAGCTTATCGGGGAATTCACCCCTCCACTTT
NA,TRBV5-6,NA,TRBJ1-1,CASRWGQNTEAFF,TGTGCCAGCAGATGGGGACAGAACACTGAAGCTTTCTTT
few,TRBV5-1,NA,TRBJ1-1,CASSLPSNEAFF,TGCGCCAGCAGCTTGCCCTCTAATGAAGCTTTCTTT
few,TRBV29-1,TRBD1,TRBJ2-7,CSVLDRGAYEQYF,TGCAGCGTCCTCGACAGGGGGGCCTACGAGCAGTACTTC
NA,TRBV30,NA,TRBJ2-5,CAWRGGQETQYF,TGTGCCTGGAGGGGGGGCCAAGAGACCCAGTACTTC
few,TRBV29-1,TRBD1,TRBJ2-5,CSVDGSGQGWQETQYF,TGCAGCGTTGATGGATCAGGACAGGGATGGCAAGAGACCCAGTACTTC
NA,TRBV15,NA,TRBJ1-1,CATSRDRPIARENTEAFF,TGTGCCACCAGCAGAGATCGGCCAATAGCGAGGGAGAACACTGAAGCTTTCTTT
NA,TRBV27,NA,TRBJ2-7,CASSFGYEQYF,TGTGCCAGCAGTTTTGGGTACGAGCAGTACTTC
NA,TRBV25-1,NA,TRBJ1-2,CASSRRGDYGYTF,TGTGCCAGCTCTCGAAGGGGGGACTATGGCTACACCTTC
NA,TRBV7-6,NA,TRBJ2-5,CASSLNRDQETQYF,TGTGCCAGCAGCCTCAACAGGGATCAAGAGACCCAGTACTTC
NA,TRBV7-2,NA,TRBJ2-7,CASSFLGVSYEQYF,TGTGCCAGCAGCTTCCTAGGGGTGTCCTACGAGCAGTACTTC
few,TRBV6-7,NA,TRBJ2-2,CASSYVYPRRNTGELFF,TGTGCCAGCAGTTACGTCTACCCCCGGAGGAACACCGGGGAGCTGTTTTTT
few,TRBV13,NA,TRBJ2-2,CASSHLGGINTGELFF,TGTGCCAGCAGCCACCTGGGGGGTATCAACACCGGGGAGCTGTTTTTT
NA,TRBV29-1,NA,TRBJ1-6,CSVGRGPYNSPLHF,TGCAGCGTCGGACGGGGCCCCTATAATTCACCCCTCCACTTT
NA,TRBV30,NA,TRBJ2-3,CAWTAGLMSTDTQYF,TGTGCCTGGACAGCCGGCCTTATGAGCACAGATACGCAGTATTTT
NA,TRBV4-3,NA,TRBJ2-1,CASSQVLWGEVDNNEQFF,TGCGCCAGCAGCCAAGTACTCTGGGGGGAAGTTGATAATAATGAGCAGTTCTTC
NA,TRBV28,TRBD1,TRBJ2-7,CASSLPGTGGYEQYF,TGTGCCAGCAGTTTACCCGGGACAGGGGGCTACGAGCAGTACTTC
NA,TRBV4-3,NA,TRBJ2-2,CASSLVARSGTGELFF,TGCGCCAGCAGCCTAGTGGCCCGATCGGGCACCGGGGAGCTGTTTTTT
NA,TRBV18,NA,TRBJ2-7,CASSTPDYYEQYF,TGTGCCAGCTCCACACCGGATTACTACGAGCAGTACTTC
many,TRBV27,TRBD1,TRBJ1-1,CASTRQGLNTEAFF,TGTGCCAGCACCCGACAGGGTTTGAACACTGAAGCTTTCTTT
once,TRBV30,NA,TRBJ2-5,CAWSAGTKWEQYF,TGTGCCTGGAGTGCCGGGACCAAGTGGGAGCAGTACTTC
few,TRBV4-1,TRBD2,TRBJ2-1,CASSHLGGSPYNEQFF,TGCGCCAGCAGCCATCTCGGGGGGTCCCCCTACAATGAGCAGTTCTTC
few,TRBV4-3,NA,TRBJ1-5,CASSQHLNWETQHF,TGCGCCAGCAGCCAACATTTAAACTGGGAAACCCAGCATTTT
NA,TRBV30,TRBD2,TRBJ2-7,CAWSWGGYEQYF,TGTGCCTGGAGTTGGGGGGGATACGAGCAGTACTTC
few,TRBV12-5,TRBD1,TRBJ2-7,CASGTPGQGLHEQYF,TGTGCTAGTGGTACCCCGGGACAGGGTCTCCACGAGCAGTACTTC